The clone carrying this T cell receptor beta chain has more than one count but fewer than ten. MiXCR, applied by TCRdb to the 5' RACE reads, yields one record per CDR3 protein. This sample has about 200,000 distinct CDR3 sequences, with about 16% found just once. With 0 bases removed from V and 13 bases from J, the gap between germline ends came to 15 bases. The length of the CDR3 is 13 residues. Germline CDR1 is SEHNR and CDR2 is FQNEAQ (reference sequence). The sample comes from a study of identical twins. These sequences were also reported in another study, on T cells expressing NK-cell markers.

The V gene is TRBV7-9, the J gene TRBJ1-1; no reliable D call. Sequenced sample: CD8+ T cells sorted from blood. This receptor was obtained from a woman between 18 and 29 years old in good health. The chain's CDR3 is CASSLAGHPRDFF. DNA of the CDR3: TGTGCCAGCAGCTTAGCAGGCCACCCGAGGGATTTCTTT.